This T cell receptor beta chain was observed in a study of cytomegalovirus exposure and HLA in healthy donors. Study conclusions and caveats: In a later analysis, around 18,000 TCR beta sequences were associated with HLA alleles at 0.05 false discovery rate. One variant, a missense change in DCLRE1C, was linked in a later analysis to TCR beta V- and J-gene trimming. Previously analyzed data showed that most TCR beta V segments were productive at a frequency of about 90% or about 30%.

Use of 60 Vbeta and 13 Jbeta primers characterized the PCR. Profiling relied on immunoSEQ multiplex PCR, and the TCRdb table lists in-frame clones only, not all of them. The sample includes about 190,000 clones, approximately 80% seen only once; the top ten take 13% to 15%. In regard to this clone: Its cognate antigen is unknown.

The TCR originated in a woman aged 25 to 39 in good health and CMV-seropositive. The sequencing sample was made of PBMCs.

CDR3: CASSLTRGSATDTQYF. The DNA of the CDR3 is TGTGCCAGCAGTTTAACTCGGGGTAGTGCCACAGATACGCAGTATTTT. The chain couples TRBV27 to TRBJ2-3; TRBD2 is a possible D gene (5 bases). This CDR3 region has 16 residues. Germline CDR1 and CDR2: MNHEY and SMNVEV (reference sequence). Trimming left V 2 bases short and J 2 bases short, with 14 bases between.